This TCR beta chain is drawn from a study of T cells expressing NK-cell markers. Overall study context: Eight donors were sequenced, seven testing HCMV-seropositive and one testing seronegative.

Regarding the study as a whole: Of the CD8+ T cells in six donors, roughly 1.0-7.0% belonged to dominant NKG2C+ clonotypes.

Per germline, CDR1 SGHRS and CDR2 YFSETQ. The CDR3 totals 14 residues. Remarks on this clonotype: The antigen remains unidentified.

TCR beta cDNA was generated via 5'RACE template switching incorporating UMIs. TCRdb reworked the 5' RACE reads into one entry per CDR3 protein, no DNA. In total, the table holds hundreds of thousands of distinct CDR3 sequences. The sequence derives from a woman between 18 and 69 years old in good health. This chain links TRBV5-1 with TRBJ2-2; TCRdb indicates TRBD2, and absent DNA this call remains unverified. The material sequenced was blood T cells: a sorted CD56 or NKG2C T cell subset, CD4+ or CD8+ T cells, or bulk PBMC T cells (not recorded which). The CDR3 reads CASTPEGNTGELFF.